Detailed here is one T cell receptor (beta chain). The data originate from a study of T cell changes during pregnancy in multiple sclerosis. Libraries were prepared by immunoSEQ multiplex PCR; TCRdb keeps only in-frame clonotypes and omits some of them. The sample includes 65,000 to 75,000 clones, 91% of them seen just once. CDR1 and CDR2 from the germline V gene are SGHVS and FQNEAQ. This CDR3 is 15 amino acids long. The V and J ends lost 3 bases and 4 bases respectively, with 15 bases between them. V usage is TRBV7-8 and J usage is TRBJ1-2; D gene unclear. The sequencing used peripheral blood, collected in the second trimester of pregnancy. The TCR sequence derives from a female donor with multiple sclerosis, enrolled in a pregnancy study. The CDR3: CASSFVGQEGYGYTF. Here the CDR3 DNA reads TGTGCCAGCAGCTTTGTGGGTCAGGAGGGCTATGGCTACACCTTC.